The clone carrying this TCR beta chain has only a few counts. Amplification of TCR beta CDR3 regions used RNA as the template. First-round RT-PCR with HTBI primers amplified the TCR CDR3 region. One entry per CDR3 protein results from TCRdb running MiXCR on the multiplex PCR reads. The sample yields roughly 660,000 distinct CDR3 sequences, roughly 17% seen once. These data are taken from a study of T cells in Graves' hyperthyroidism and ophthalmopathy. V was pared by 4 bases and J by 2 bases, with 9 bases between. The germline CDR1 and CDR2 sequences are LNHDA and SQIVND (reference sequence). The CDR3 is 14 amino acids.

Sequenced sample: blood. The receptor comes from a man aged 50-60 years with Graves' hyperthyroidism. The J gene is TRBJ1-5, the V gene TRBV19; D possibly corresponds to TRBD1 (5 bases). CDR3: CASSTRQRNQPQHF. CDR3 in DNA: TGTGCCAGTAGTACCCGACAGCGCAATCAGCCCCAGCATTTT.